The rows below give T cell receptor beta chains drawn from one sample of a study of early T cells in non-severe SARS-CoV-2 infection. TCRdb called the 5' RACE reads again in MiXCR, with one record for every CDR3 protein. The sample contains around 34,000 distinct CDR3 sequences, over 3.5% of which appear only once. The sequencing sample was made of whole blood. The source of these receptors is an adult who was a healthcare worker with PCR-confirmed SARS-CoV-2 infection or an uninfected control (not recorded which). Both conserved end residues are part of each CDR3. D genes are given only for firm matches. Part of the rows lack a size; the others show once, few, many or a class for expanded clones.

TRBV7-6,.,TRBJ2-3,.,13,TGTGCCAGCAGCTCCTGGGGGCCAGATACGCAGTATTTT,CASSSWGPDTQYF
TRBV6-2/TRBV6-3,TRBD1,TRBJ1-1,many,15,TGTGCCAGCAGGCCCGTGGGACAGGGGAGCACTGAAGCTTTCTTT,CASRPVGQGSTEAFF
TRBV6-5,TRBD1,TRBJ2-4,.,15,TGTGCCAGCAGCCCGGCTCCAGGACAGGGAAACATTCAGTACTTC,CASSPAPGQGNIQYF
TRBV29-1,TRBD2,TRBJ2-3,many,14,TGCAGCGTTGGGGGACTAGTGCTTGTAGATACGCAGTATTTT,CSVGGLVLVDTQYF
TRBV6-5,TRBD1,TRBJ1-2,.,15,TGTGCCAGCAGTCGGGGGGGACAGGGAGATAATGGCTACACCTTC,CASSRGGQGDNGYTF
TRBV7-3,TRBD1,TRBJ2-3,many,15,TGTGCCAGCAGCTTCAGACAGGGTTGGGGAGATACGCAGTATTTT,CASSFRQGWGDTQYF
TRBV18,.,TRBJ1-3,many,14,TGTGCCAGCTCACCACAGGGGAGGATGAACACCATATATTTT,CASSPQGRMNTIYF
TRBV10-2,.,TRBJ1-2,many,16,TGCGCCAGCAGGATGGGGGGGGGCCCTATTGACTATGGCTACACCTTC,CASRMGGGPIDYGYTF
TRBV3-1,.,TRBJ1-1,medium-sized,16,TGTGCCAGCAGCCAAGTGTTCATCGGGGCGCACACTGAAGCTTTCTTT,CASSQVFIGAHTEAFF
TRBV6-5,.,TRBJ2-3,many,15,TGTGCCAGCACGGGGCAGCACTCTGGCACAGATACGCAGTATTTT,CASTGQHSGTDTQYF
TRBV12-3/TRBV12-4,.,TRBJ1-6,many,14,TGTGCCAGCACCTCCGGTACCCGAGATTCACCCCTCCACTTT,CASTSGTRDSPLHF
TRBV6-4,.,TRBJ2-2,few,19,TGTGCCAGCAGTGACTCGCCCCACGCAGGGTTTTTCGACACCGGGGAGCTGTTTTTT,CASSDSPHAGFFDTGELFF
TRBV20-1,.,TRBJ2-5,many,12,TGCAGTGCTAGAATTACAGAAGAGACCCAGTACTTC,CSARITEETQYF
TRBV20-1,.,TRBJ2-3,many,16,TGCAGTGCTACCGGGCCCATAGGCGCGAGCACAGATACGCAGTATTTT,CSATGPIGASTDTQYF
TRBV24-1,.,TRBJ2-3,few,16,TGTGCCACCAGTGATTCGGGGACCACGGGCACAGATACGCAGTATTTT,CATSDSGTTGTDTQYF
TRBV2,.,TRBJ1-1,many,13,TGTGCCAGCAGTGGAGGGTCGAGAACTGAAGCTTTCTTT,CASSGGSRTEAFF
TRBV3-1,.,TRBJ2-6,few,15,TGTGCCAGCAGCCGCACAGGGTTAGGGGCCAACGTCCTGACTTTC,CASSRTGLGANVLTF
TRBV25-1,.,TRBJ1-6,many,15,TGTGCCAGCAGGGCGCGGGTATCCTATAATTCACCCCTCCACTTT,CASRARVSYNSPLHF
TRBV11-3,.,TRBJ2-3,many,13,TGTGCCAGCAGCTTAGCCCGGGAAGGTCTGCAGTATTTT,CASSLAREGLQYF
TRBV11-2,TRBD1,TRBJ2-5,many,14,TGTGCCAGCAGCTTCGGGACAGCGCAAGAGACCCAGTACTTC,CASSFGTAQETQYF
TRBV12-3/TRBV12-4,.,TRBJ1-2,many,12,TGTGCCAGCAGCTGGGACGGCAATGGCTACACCTTC,CASSWDGNGYTF
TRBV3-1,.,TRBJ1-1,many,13,TGTGCCAGCAGCCAACAGCTAAACACTGAAGCTTTCTTT,CASSQQLNTEAFF
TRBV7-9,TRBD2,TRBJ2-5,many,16,TGTGCCAGCAGCTTATCCGTAGCGGGAGGACAAGAGACCCAGTACTTC,CASSLSVAGGQETQYF
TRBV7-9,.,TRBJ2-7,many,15,TGTGCCAGCAGCTTACAACCGCCCCGGAACTACGAGCAGTACTTC,CASSLQPPRNYEQYF
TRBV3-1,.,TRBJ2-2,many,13,TGTGCCAGCAGCCAAGTTAGGGCCGGGGAGCTGTTTTTT,CASSQVRAGELFF
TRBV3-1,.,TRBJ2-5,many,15,TGTGCCAGCACGGGAGATACTACTGGTGGGGAGACCCAGTACTTC,CASTGDTTGGETQYF
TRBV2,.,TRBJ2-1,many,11,TGTGCCAGCAGCGCGCAAGAGGTTCCGTTCTTC,CASSAQEVPFF
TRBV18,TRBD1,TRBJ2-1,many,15,TGTGCCAGCTCACCTTCGGGACAGGGGTGGAATGAGCAGTTCTTC,CASSPSGQGWNEQFF
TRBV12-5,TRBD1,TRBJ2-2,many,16,TGTGCTAGTGCCCGGGAACAGGGGGGCAACGCCGGGGAGCTGTTTTTT,CASAREQGGNAGELFF
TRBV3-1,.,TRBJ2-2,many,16,TGTGCCAGCAGCCAAGATGGTCCCGGCCACACCGGGGAGCTGTTTTTT,CASSQDGPGHTGELFF
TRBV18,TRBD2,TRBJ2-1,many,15,TGTGCCAGCTCACCCCCCGGGGGGTCCTACAATGAGCAGTTCTTC,CASSPPGGSYNEQFF